These 25 T cell receptor beta chains were sequenced from one sample in a study of blood T cell repertoires in COVID-19. Profiling relied on immunoSEQ multiplex PCR, and the TCRdb table lists in-frame clones only, not all of them. The sample lists just over 650,000 clones, 70% to 90% occurring once. Sequencing was carried out using peripheral blood. Receptors were obtained from a woman aged 18-29 years with acute or convalescent COVID-19.

This clone was counted a few times. The gene calls are TRBV15 and TRBJ1-1; TRBD1 aligns across 11 bases. Germline V gives CDR1 LNHNV, CDR2 YYDKDF (reference sequence). CDR3 length: 16 residues. Losses at the gene ends were 1 base for V and 4 bases for J; bases not matched to a gene: 5. The CDR3 nucleotides read TGTGCCACCAGCAGAGGATCCGGGACAGGGGGCACTGAAGCTTTCTTT. Translated, it gives CATSRGSGTGGTEAFF.

The rearrangement joins TRBV28 to TRBJ1-3; D is undetermined. The CDR3 contains 17 residues. Germline V CDR1 and CDR2: MDHEN, SYDVKM. V lost 3 bases and J 2 bases, leaving 17 bases between the germline ends. CDR3 in amino acids: CASSFFSLRTPGNTIYF. The DNA for the CDR3 is TGTGCCAGCAGTTTCTTTTCCCTCCGTACACCTGGAAACACCATATATTTT.

V is TRBV29-1 and J is TRBJ1-1; unclear D gene. The CDR3 contains 12 residues. CDR1 is SQVTM and CDR2 is ANQGSEA in the germline V gene. The V and J ends lost 4 bases and 6 bases respectively, with 12 bases between them. Written as DNA, the CDR3 is TGCAGCGTTGTTCCAATGGGCCCTGAAGCTTTCTTT. Its translation: CSVVPMGPEAFF.

The CDR3 is CASSQGLNYEQYF. In DNA form, the CDR3 reads TGCGCCAGCAGCCAGGGCCTAAACTACGAGCAGTACTTC. This sequence joins TRBV4-3 and TRBJ2-7; D is uncertain. The CDR3 sequence is 13 residues long. From germline, CDR1 is LGHNA and CDR2 YSLEER. V lost 3 bases and J lost 3, with 9 bases in between.

The rearrangement links TRBV7-3 to TRBJ2-1; the match to TRBD2 covers 8 bases. Losses at the gene ends were 2 bases for V and 2 bases for J; bases not matched to a gene: 2. The CDR3 has 15 residues. The germline V gene encodes CDR1 SGHTA and CDR2 FQGTGA. Here the CDR3 DNA reads TGTGCCAGCAGCTTAGGCGGGGGGCCCTACAATGAGCAGTTCTTC. Its protein is CASSLGGGPYNEQFF.

V gene TRBV5-1 combines with J gene TRBJ2-1, with a possible D match to TRBD2 (6 bases). CDR1 and CDR2 from the germline V gene are SGHRS and YFSETQ. This CDR3 comprises 16 residues. V lost 0 bases and J 2 bases, leaving 12 bases between the germline ends. This chain's CDR3 is CASSLGGGVPYNEQFF. CDR3 DNA sequence: TGCGCCAGCAGCTTGGGTGGCGGGGTCCCCTACAATGAGCAGTTCTTC.

The chain carries TRBV7-2 and TRBJ2-1; 7 positions agree with TRBD1. The CDR3 is 15 amino acids. J lost 5 bases, V lost 1 base, and 5 bases had no gene match. Germline CDR1 SGHTA, CDR2 FQGNSA. The CDR3 protein is CASSLVVGGHNEQFF. CDR3 in DNA: TGTGCCAGCAGCTTAGTGGTAGGGGGCCACAATGAGCAGTTCTTC.

The chain carries TRBV12-3 or TRBV12-4 and TRBJ1-2, with 7 bases lining up with TRBD1. V was pared by 6 bases and J by 4 bases, with 5 bases of the junction left unmatched. The CDR3 length is 13 residues. The CDR3 spells CASSHWDSYGYTF. In DNA, the CDR3 is TGTGCCAGCAGCCACTGGGACAGCTATGGCTACACCTTC.

The rearrangement links TRBV5-1 to TRBJ1-4, with 7 bases aligning to TRBD1. Unmatched junction bases numbered 6, after V lost 4 bases and J lost 6 bases. Germline V gene lookup returns CDR1 SGHRS and CDR2 YFSETQ. There are 14 residues in the CDR3. The CDR3 bases are TGCGCCAGCAGCCCCCCAGGGGGTGATGAAAAACTGTTTTTT. Encoded protein: CASSPPGGDEKLFF.

V is TRBV7-8 and J is TRBJ1-1; D uncertain. Between the trimmed V and J ends, which lost 0 bases and 1 base, there was a span of 12 bases. CDR1 and CDR2 from the germline V gene are SGHVS and FQNEAQ. This CDR3 has 16 residues. CDR3 amino acids: CASSLAWAGPNTEAFF. CDR3 DNA sequence: TGTGCCAGCAGCTTAGCGTGGGCAGGTCCGAACACTGAAGCTTTCTTT. Full variable domain (missing parts from reference TRBV7-8 and TRBJ1-1): GAGVSQSPRYKVAKRGQDVALRCDPISGHVSLFWYQQALGQGPEFLTYFQNEAQLDKSGLPSDRFFAERPEGSVSTLKIQRTQQEDSAVYLCASSLAWAGPNTEAFFGQGTRLTVV.

The chain combines TRBV7-9 with TRBJ1-2; D perhaps matches TRBD1 (6 bases). This CDR3 spans 11 amino acids. Germline V gives CDR1 SEHNR, CDR2 FQNEAQ (reference sequence). V lost 7 bases to trimming and J lost 10 bases, with 13 bases between them. This CDR3 is CASIIGQSYTF. CDR3 nucleotides: TGTGCCAGCATCATTGGACAGTCCTACACCTTC.

This clone showed up just a few times. The chain employs TRBV6-5 and TRBJ2-2; 8 bases agree with TRBD2. J was trimmed by 6 bases and V by 5 bases; bases with no gene match: 8. Germline assignment: CDR1 MNHEY and CDR2 SVGAGI. The CDR3 runs 15 residues. The CDR3 DNA is TGTGCCAGCAGTAAGCTAAGCGGGGGTTCCGGGGAGCTGTTTTTT. Its protein is CASSKLSGGSGELFF.

The chain links TRBV5-1 to TRBJ1-1, with a weak D call TRBD1 (6 bases). V was clipped by 0 bases and J by 3 bases, with 12 bases between them. In germline, CDR1 is SGHRS, CDR2 YFSETQ. The CDR3 spans 15 residues. CDR3 sequence: CASSLDPGVDTEAFF. CDR3 DNA sequence: TGCGCCAGCAGCTTGGACCCAGGGGTTGACACTGAAGCTTTCTTT.

The gene calls are TRBV11-2 and TRBJ1-5; TRBD1 aligns across 7 bases. The V gene's germline CDR1 is SGHAT and CDR2 FQNNGV. V trimming: 5 bases; J trimming: 0 bases; junction bases outside the gene matches: 7. The CDR3 consists of 16 residues. The CDR3 bases are TGTGCCAGCAGCCCAGGGACAGACCTTAGCAATCAGCCCCAGCATTTT. Translating it yields CASSPGTDLSNQPQHF.

The CDR3 DNA reads as TGTGCCAGCAGCCGGTACAGGGGGAGGGTTACTAATGAAAAACTGTTTTTT. Protein: CASSRYRGRVTNEKLFF. The rearrangement joins TRBV27 to TRBJ1-4; TRBD1 matches 8 bases. This CDR3 spans 17 amino acids. V lost 6 bases to trimming and J lost 2 bases; unmatched junction nucleotides: 11. Germline lookup yields CDR1 MNHEY and CDR2 SMNVEV (reference sequence).

The V and J genes are TRBV7-2 and TRBJ2-7; a weak D match, TRBD1 (6 bases). The V end lost 1 base, the J end lost 2 bases, and 9 bases lay between the germline ends. Germline V lookup: CDR1 SGHTA, CDR2 FQGNSA. The CDR3 length is 14 residues. The DNA for the CDR3 is TGTGCCAGCAGCTTAGGCAAGGGGGCCTACGAGCAGTACTTC. Amino acid sequence: CASSLGKGAYEQYF.

The chain links TRBV6-4 to TRBJ1-2; a possible D gene is TRBD1 (5 bases). Germline V CDR1 and CDR2: MRHNA, SNTAGT. The CDR3 has 15 amino acids. V gave up 5 bases and J gave up 4 bases, with 17 bases separating them. CDR3 region: CASSQNQGGSYGYTF. As DNA, the CDR3 is TGTGCCAGCAGTCAAAACCAGGGTGGGTCCTATGGCTACACCTTC.

The chain combines TRBV5-1 with TRBJ1-1; D is perhaps TRBD1 (5 bases). The germline V and J ends were trimmed by 4 bases and 1 base, with 14 bases remaining between them. This CDR3 spans 15 amino acids. Germline CDR1 and CDR2: SGHRS and YFSETQ. The CDR3 DNA reads as TGCGCCAGCAGCCCCGGGGGGGGATCGAACACTGAAGCTTTCTTT. Translated: CASSPGGGSNTEAFF.

The chain recombines TRBV19 with TRBJ2-3, with 10 positions matching TRBD2. CDR1 is LNHDA, CDR2 SQIVND, per germline (reference sequence). This CDR3 comprises 14 residues. With V trimmed by 6 bases and J by 13 bases, 13 bases remained unmatched. The CDR3 protein is CASRSTSGVTIEYF. CDR3 bases: TGTGCCAGTAGAAGTACTAGCGGGGTCACCATTGAGTATTTT.

CDR3 sequence: CSASLRGGELFF. The CDR3 coding sequence is TGCAGTGCTAGTCTCCGGGGCGGGGAGCTGTTTTTT. The genes are TRBV20-1 and TRBJ2-2; maybe TRBD2 (5 bases). Trimming pared 3 bases from V and 7 bases from J, leaving 9 bases between. Per the germline V gene, CDR1 is DFQATT and CDR2 is SNEGSKA (reference sequence). The CDR3 loop spans 12 amino acids.

The rearrangement links TRBV15 to TRBJ2-7; D perhaps matches TRBD1 (5 bases). The CDR3 has 12 amino acids. Germline CDR1 and CDR2: LNHNV and YYDKDF (reference sequence). V lost 6 bases and J lost 2, with 8 bases in between. CDR3 sequence (DNA): TGTGCCACCAGGGACACTACCTACGAGCAGTACTTC. Its translation is CATRDTTYEQYF. Together with reference TRBV15 and TRBJ2-7, the CDR3 gives the full variable domain: DAMVIQNPRYQVTQFGKPVTLSCSQTLNHNVMYWYQQKSSQAPKLLFHYYDKDFNNEADTPDNFQSRRPNTSFCFLDIRSPGLGDTAMYLCATRDTTYEQYFGPGTRLTVT.

This rearrangement joins TRBV5-6 to TRBJ1-1, with a possible D match to TRBD1 (5 bases). Germline V gene data show CDR1 as SGHDT and CDR2 as YYEEEE. Trimming removed 4 bases at V and 4 bases at J, with 17 bases between. This CDR3 comprises 15 residues. This chain's CDR3 is CASSGIQAVGTEAFF. The CDR3 nucleotides are TGTGCCAGCAGCGGGATACAGGCTGTTGGCACTGAAGCTTTCTTT.

The chain uses TRBV12-3 or TRBV12-4 and TRBJ2-1; no clear D. Trimming removed 3 bases from V and 10 bases from J, with 7 bases in between. CDR3 length: 11 amino acids. The CDR3 DNA reads TGTGCCAGCAGTTTTGAGATCGAGCAGTTCTTC. Translation gives CASSFEIEQFF.

This chain joins TRBV4-2 and TRBJ1-1, with 7 bases identical to TRBD1. The CDR3 totals 14 residues. CDR1 is LGHNA, CDR2 YNFKEQ, per germline. V lost 9 bases and J lost 1; bases outside the gene matches: 8. CDR3 sequence: CASRRQGQNTEAFF. The CDR3 DNA reads TGTGCCAGTCGCCGACAGGGCCAGAACACTGAAGCTTTCTTT.

The V gene is TRBV19, the J gene TRBJ1-3; 8 nucleotides match TRBD1. V was clipped by 5 bases and J by 2 bases; unmatched bases: 8. CDR1 and CDR2 (germline): LNHDA, SQIVND (reference sequence). This CDR3 comprises 16 residues. The CDR3 loop is CASSAARQGPGNTIYF. CDR3 DNA: TGTGCCAGTAGTGCCGCCCGACAGGGGCCTGGAAACACCATATATTTT.